This T cell receptor (beta chain) was identified in a study of shared clonotypes between healthy human individuals. About the study: Researchers assigned three CD4 naive, three CD4 memory, two CD8 naive and one CD8 memory plate to each donor.

This CDR3 is built from 13 residues. The germline CDR1 and CDR2 sequences are LGHNA and YNFKEQ. The V end was cut by 6 bases, the J end by 3 bases, with 8 bases between. Original processing methods: Junction-only sequences produced by ImmunoSEQ had no quality scores, so filtering differed. Profiled with immunoSEQ multiplex PCR; TCRdb holds only in-frame clones, not every one. V and J calls plus clone size are reproduced from that table; the DNA served to infer D and trimming. The sample lists about 1 million clones, about 75% seen once, with about 1.4% in the top ten. Source material: memory CD4+ T cells sorted from blood. The subset: CD45RA-negative fraction. This clonotype originated in a young man in good health. The chain links TRBV4-2 to TRBJ2-2, with D perhaps assigned TRBD1 or TRBD2 (6 bases each). CDR3 protein: CASRRGDTGELFF. CDR3 bases: TGTGCCAGCAGAAGGGGGGACACCGGGGAGCTGTTTTTT.